Listed below are T cell receptor beta chains from one sample, sequenced in a study of blood T cell repertoires in COVID-19. Sequenced by immunoSEQ multiplex PCR; TCRdb stores in-frame clones only, minus some. Among about 160,000 clones listed, roughly nine tenths were seen once. Sequencing was carried out using peripheral blood. The receptors were sampled from a man aged 50 to 60 with acute or convalescent COVID-19. Both conserved end residues are part of each CDR3. D genes are given only for firm matches. Size is stated for part of the rows, as once, few or many counts, or as a class when the clone is expanded.

CASSYSRGGHPTEAFF,TGTGCCAGCAGTTACTCGAGGGGAGGGCATCCGACTGAAGCTTTCTTT,TRBV6-2/TRBV6-3,NA,NA,TRBJ1-1
CASSQGENTEAFF,TGTGCCAGCTCTCAGGGGGAGAACACTGAAGCTTTCTTT,TRBV18,TRBD1,once,TRBJ1-1
CASSFDRMINTEAFF,TGTGCCAGCAGCTTTGACAGGATGATCAACACTGAAGCTTTCTTT,TRBV7-2,NA,NA,TRBJ1-1
CAWMLSGANVLTF,TGTGCCTGGATGCTATCTGGGGCCAACGTCCTGACTTTC,TRBV30,NA,NA,TRBJ2-6
CASSHSGGATKTQYF,TGTGCCAGCAGCCATAGCGGGGGGGCTACAAAGACCCAGTACTTC,TRBV14,TRBD2,NA,TRBJ2-5
CASSRDRDNQPQHF,TGTGCCAGTAGTAGGGACAGGGACAATCAGCCCCAGCATTTT,TRBV19,TRBD1,NA,TRBJ1-5
CASSFRDRGLETQYF,TGTGCCAGCAGCTTCCGGGACAGGGGGCTGGAGACCCAGTACTTC,TRBV7-9,TRBD1,NA,TRBJ2-5
CASSYGQVNTEAFF,TGTGCCAGCAGTTACGGACAGGTGAACACTGAAGCTTTCTTT,TRBV6-5,TRBD1,NA,TRBJ1-1
CASSPTGTGNAQLYEQYF,TGTGCCAGCAGCCCCACCGGGACAGGGAATGCTCAACTCTACGAGCAGTACTTC,TRBV14,TRBD1,NA,TRBJ2-7
CASSLAGGTPKQETQYF,TGTGCCAGCAGCTTAGCGGGTGGGACACCTAAACAAGAGACCCAGTACTTC,TRBV7-6,NA,NA,TRBJ2-5
CASSSQTGSYGELFF,TGTGCCAGCAGCTCTCAGACAGGGTCCTACGGGGAGCTGTTTTTT,TRBV7-2,TRBD1,few,TRBJ2-2
CASSFFRDRGTDTQYF,TGTGCCAGCAGCTTCTTTCGAGACAGGGGAACAGATACGCAGTATTTT,TRBV7-9,TRBD1,NA,TRBJ2-3
CASSQDGGAWQPQHF,TGTGCCAGCAGCCAAGATGGGGGGGCTTGGCAGCCCCAGCATTTT,TRBV3-1/TRBV3-2,NA,NA,TRBJ1-5
CASSPPVRARGEAFF,TGTGCCAGCTCACCACCGGTTAGGGCTCGGGGGGAAGCTTTCTTT,TRBV18,NA,NA,TRBJ1-1
CASTVFKGDTEAFF,TGTGCCAGTACGGTCTTTAAAGGGGACACTGAAGCTTTCTTT,TRBV7-9,NA,once,TRBJ1-1
CSAFIGSRGTF,TGCAGTGCTTTTATTGGCTCCCGGGGAACCTTC,TRBV20-1,NA,NA,TRBJ1-2
CASSLGTTNQPQHF,TGTGCCAGCAGCTTAGGGACAACCAATCAGCCCCAGCATTTT,TRBV13,NA,NA,TRBJ1-5
CASSPQQGDSPLHF,TGTGCCAGCTCACCGCAGCAGGGTGATTCACCCCTCCACTTT,TRBV18,NA,NA,TRBJ1-6
CAISGQRLGDTQYF,TGTGCCATCAGTGGTCAGCGCCTTGGGGATACGCAGTATTTT,TRBV10-3,NA,NA,TRBJ2-3
CASSYRSTNEKLFF,TGTGCCAGCAGTTACCGGTCAACTAATGAAAAACTGTTTTTT,TRBV6-6,NA,NA,TRBJ1-4
CASSAWTVYGYTF,TGTGCCAGCAGTGCATGGACAGTCTATGGCTACACCTTC,TRBV2,NA,NA,TRBJ1-2
CASSSLVAPSYNEQFF,TGTGCCAGCAGCTCCCTGGTAGCCCCCAGCTACAATGAGCAGTTCTTC,TRBV5-5,NA,NA,TRBJ2-1